These T cell receptor beta chains were read from a single sample in a study of shared clonotypes between healthy human individuals. Assay used: immunoSEQ multiplex PCR; TCRdb lists only in-frame clones, some missing. The data contain 450,000 to 500,000 clones, roughly 85% of them singletons. The specimen sequenced was PBMCs. Source of these receptors: a woman aged 40 to 49 in good health. Some clones in this sample may be carry-over from other donors' samples. Both conserved end residues are part of each CDR3. Each record gives: J gene, CDR3 length, V gene, clone size, CDR3 protein. Clone size is shown for a subset of rows, as once, few, many or a class of expanded clone.

TRBJ2-5 | 13 | TRBV5-1 | once | CASSLAGGETQYF
TRBJ2-3 | 16 | TRBV2 | . | CASSAMDGWSTDTQYF
TRBJ2-7 | 13 | TRBV28 | . | CASSIRGPSEQYF
TRBJ1-5 | 13 | TRBV30 | . | CAWSPASRGPQHF
TRBJ2-7 | 12 | TRBV28 | . | CASSQGVGEQYF
TRBJ2-3 | 14 | TRBV7-8 | . | CASSLEAHLDTQYF
TRBJ2-3 | 12 | TRBV6-5 | . | CASSRSGDTQYF
TRBJ2-5 | 15 | TRBV4-2 | . | CASSQGTGIQETQYF
TRBJ1-2 | 15 | TRBV30 | . | CAWSVKQLANYGYTF
TRBJ2-1 | 15 | TRBV7-3 | once | CASSLLAGGFSEQFF
TRBJ1-4 | 15 | TRBV18 | once | CASSPSSSTNEKLFF
TRBJ2-7 | 14 | TRBV28 | . | CASSFLAGDGEQYF
TRBJ2-7 | 17 | TRBV5-1 | . | CASSLGPIAGGLYEQYF
TRBJ1-5 | 16 | TRBV18 | once | CASSPTTDYSNQPQHF
TRBJ2-3 | 19 | TRBV7-9 | . | CASSFPFRLAGEGADTQYF
TRBJ2-1 | 19 | TRBV27 | . | CASSPDGLASVQAYNEQFF
TRBJ2-5 | 12 | TRBV6-5 | few | CASRDPLGAQYF
TRBJ2-1 | 15 | TRBV5-4 | many | CASSLVSNSYNEQFF
TRBJ2-4 | 18 | TRBV7-2 | . | CASSTPAGPTLAKNIQYF
TRBJ2-3 | 15 | TRBV29-1 | many | CSAPSLAGATDTQYF
TRBJ2-3 | 15 | TRBV6-5 | few | CASRITSGRTDTQYF
TRBJ1-3 | 11 | TRBV10-3 | . | CAINPGNTIYF
TRBJ1-2 | 16 | TRBV18 | . | CASSPFAGEANYGYTF
TRBJ2-1 | 11 | TRBV6-6 | . | CASSLQGEQFF
TRBJ2-2 | 16 | TRBV7-2 | . | CASSLGGRGNTGELFF
TRBJ2-4 | 14 | TRBV2 | few | CASSEAMGPDIQYF
TRBJ2-7 | 14 | TRBV5-5 | . | CASSRPGTGLEQYF
TRBJ2-1 | 14 | TRBV5-8 | . | CASSLLAGNNEQFF
TRBJ1-2 | 14 | TRBV5-1 | . | CASSLVSQNYGYTF
TRBJ2-1 | 12 | TRBV28 | few | CASSLPLLEQFF
TRBJ1-3 | 15 | TRBV11-2 | . | CASSLQGTGGNTIYF
TRBJ1-5 | 14 | TRBV2 | . | CASTGTNSNQPQHF
TRBJ2-2 | 15 | TRBV5-1 | . | CASSRRQTNTGELFF
TRBJ2-3 | 16 | TRBV5-1 | once | CASSLGTSGPLDTQYF
TRBJ1-1 | 13 | TRBV28 | . | CASSFFGGLQAFF
TRBJ2-1 | 13 | TRBV5-1 | once | CASSFQEFSEQFF
TRBJ2-4 | 11 | TRBV20-1 | . | CSAPTRDIQYF
TRBJ2-1 | 14 | TRBV11-1 | . | CASSTGTSRGEQFF
TRBJ2-1 | 10 | TRBV2 | . | CASSEPDQFF
TRBJ1-4 | 14 | TRBV27 | . | CASSLRDTDEKLFF
TRBJ2-1 | 15 | TRBV9 | . | CASSVGSGRDIEQFF
TRBJ2-6 | 19 | TRBV7-8 | . | CASSPSPDRGGSGANVLTF
TRBJ1-2 | 17 | TRBV7-2 | . | CASSLVAEGSTNYGYTF
TRBJ2-5 | 16 | TRBV29-1 | . | CSVAPGGSGGGQTQYF
TRBJ2-7 | 13 | TRBV29-1 | . | CSVVPSGAYEQYF
TRBJ2-7 | 14 | TRBV28 | . | CASGVLAGTYEQYF
TRBJ2-7 | 16 | TRBV4-2 | . | CASSQVGGSGTYEQYF